The 18 T cell receptor beta chains in this list originate from one sample, sequenced in a study of tissue T cells after allogeneic stem cell transplantation. The time point is: mouse harvest day 7 after allogeneic transplant. Tail vein injection delivered 10^7 T-cell-depleted bone marrow cells and 10^6 splenic CD5+ T cells. Using immunoSEQ multiplex PCR, the repertoire was profiled, and TCRdb retains in-frame clones only, with some absent. The sample carries over 8,500 clones, roughly 44% recorded once. The sample consisted of skin. The receptors were sampled from a female BALB/c mouse given C57BL/6 T cells with graft-versus-host disease after an allogeneic hematopoietic cell transplant.

Of note for this clone: Gene names are mouse gene names. The DNA ends 1 residue before the CDR3 does, and the rest of the CDR3 is filled in from the germline J gene. This chain joins TRBV26 and TRBJ1-4, with no clear D. This CDR3 region has 13 residues. V gave up 4 bases and J gave up 7 bases, with 10 bases separating them. Per the germline V gene, CDR1 is KGHPV and CDR2 is FQNQEV (reference sequence). The CDR3 bases that were read are TGTGCCAGCAGTCGGAGGGAGAGCGAAAGATTATTT. It translates to CASSRRESERLF. The complete CDR3 sequence is CASSRRESERLFF.

In the case of this clone: Gene names are mouse gene names. The read comes to an end 1 residue before the CDR3 does, leaving the germline J gene to fill in the end. The rearrangement uses TRBV3 and TRBJ1-2; possible D gene TRBD1, 6 bases. V shed 0 bases and J shed 0 bases, with 8 bases lying between them. Germline CDR1 and CDR2: SNHLY and FYNGKV (reference sequence). This CDR3 has 15 amino acids. The covered CDR3 bases are TGTGCCAGCAGCTTAGCAGGGGGTGCAAACTCCGACTACACC. Its protein is CASSLAGGANSDYT. The full CDR3 protein reads CASSLAGGANSDYTF.

Details on this clone: Each gene name is a mouse one. The CDR3 end falls 1 residue outside the read, so it is completed with the germline J gene. This chain uses TRBV14 with TRBJ2-7, with 11 bases identical to TRBD2. The CDR3 extends over 13 amino acids. Trimming cost V 5 bases and J 7 bases; bases outside gene matches: 5. From germline, CDR1 is SGHDT and CDR2 FRDEAV. The DNA read from the CDR3 is TGTGCCAGCAGCACTGGGGGGGCGCGGGAACAGTAC. This encodes CASSTGGAREQY. The CDR3 in its entirety is CASSTGGAREQYF.

The sample holds a few counts of this clone. Mouse gene names apply. The read ends 1 residue early relative to the CDR3; the germline J gene fills the gap. The chain combines TRBV26 with TRBJ1-2; 7 positions agree with TRBD1. The CDR3 is 13 amino acids. V shed 6 bases, J shed 3 bases, and the junction held 4 bases outside the gene matches. In germline, CDR1 is KGHPV, CDR2 FQNQEV (reference sequence). Here the CDR3 reads CASRRGRDSDYTF. CDR3 bases read: TGTGCCAGCAGAAGGGGGCGGGACTCCGACTACACC.

As concerns this clone: The gene names here belong to mouse. The CDR3 is cut off 1 residue early in the read; its end comes from the germline J gene. This rearrangement joins TRBV26 to TRBJ1-3; D call uncertain. Germline V gene data show CDR1 as KGHPV and CDR2 as FQNQEV (reference sequence). CDR3 length equals 14 residues. V was pared by 5 bases and J by 0 bases, with 8 bases between. The CDR3 protein is CASSITNSGNTLYF. The CDR3 DNA, read in part, is TGTGCCAGCAGTATTACAAATTCTGGAAATACGCTCTAT.

This clone was detected only a few times. The germline and genes are mouse ones. The observed sequence ends 1 residue before the CDR3 terminus, with the missing tail filled in from the germline J gene. The rearrangement uses TRBV20 and TRBJ1-4, with 8 positions matching TRBD1. J was trimmed by 6 bases and V by 0 bases; bases with no gene match: 3. From germline, CDR1 is GFQATS and CDR2 STVNSAI. This CDR3 has 14 residues. CDR3 bases read: TGTGGTGCTAGGGAGCAGGGGGCGGACGAAAGATTATTT. It yields the protein CGAREQGADERLF. The whole CDR3 protein reads CGAREQGADERLFF. The whole variable domain, remainder taken from reference TRBV20 and TRBJ1-4, is GALVYQYPRRTICKSGTSMRMECQAVGFQATSVAWYRQSPQKTFELIALSTVNSAIKYEQNFTQEKFPISHPNLSFSSMTVLNAYLEDRGLYLCGAREQGADERLFFGHGTKLSVL.

Points on this clone: Gene names are mouse gene names. Read data end 1 residue before the CDR3 end; the end is taken from the germline J gene. The rearrangement joins TRBV5 to TRBJ2-7, with 11 bases matching TRBD2. The germline gives CDR1 LGHNA, CDR2 YNLKQL (reference sequence). The CDR3 consists of 14 residues. Losses at the gene ends were 0 bases for V and 7 bases for J; bases not matched to a gene: 2. The CDR3 loop reads CASSQELGGREQYF. CDR3 DNA, as far as it was read: TGTGCCAGCAGCCAAGAACTGGGGGGGCGGGAACAGTAC.

With regard to this clone: Gene names and germline match the mouse. The read stops 1 residue short of the end of the CDR3; the missing end is completed from the germline J gene. The V gene is TRBV26, the J gene TRBJ1-2, with 7 bases identical to TRBD1. Losses at the gene ends were 3 bases for V and 4 bases for J; bases not matched to a gene: 2. CDR1 is KGHPV, CDR2 FQNQEV, per germline (reference sequence). There are 13 residues in the CDR3. CDR3 DNA (partial): TGTGCCAGCAGTCTAAGGGGGCGCTCCGACTACACC. It is translated as CASSLRGRSDYT. The full CDR3 is CASSLRGRSDYTF.

In the case of this clone: Mouse names are used for the genes. From the germline J gene comes the end of the CDR3, since the read stops 1 residue before it. Different DNA sequences within this sample yield the same CDR3. The chain joins TRBV26 to TRBJ2-7, with 8 bases lining up with TRBD2. The CDR3 has 13 amino acids. CDR1 KGHPV and CDR2 FQNQEV come from the germline V gene (reference sequence). V shed 4 bases, J shed 3 bases, and the junction held 2 bases outside the gene matches. The sequenced CDR3 bases are TGTGCCAGCAGTCCGACTGGGGTCTATGAACAGTAC. This translates into CASSPTGVYEQY. The full CDR3 reads CASSPTGVYEQYF.

Of note for this clone: Gene names and germline refer to mouse. This CDR3 is CASSRGTGGSYAEQFF. CDR3 DNA (partial): TGTGCCAGCTCCCGCGGGACTGGGGGGAGCTATGCTGAGCAGTTC. J is TRBJ2-1 and V is TRBV12-1; 12 bases map to TRBD2. The missing CDR3 end, 1 residue past where the read stops, is filled in from the germline J gene. The CDR3 has 16 residues. Germline V CDR1 and CDR2: SGHSN, HYEKVE. V was clipped by 4 bases and J by 3 bases; unmatched bases: 6.

As concerns this clone: Germline and genes: mouse. The missing CDR3 end, 1 residue past where the read stops, is filled in from the germline J gene. The V and J genes are TRBV26 and TRBJ2-2; 7 bases are shared with TRBD1. The CDR3 extends over 15 amino acids. CDR1 is KGHPV, CDR2 FQNQEV, per germline (reference sequence). V trimming: 2 bases; J trimming: 2 bases; junction bases outside the gene matches: 2. The CDR3 sequence is CASSLPRGNTGQLYF. CDR3 DNA (partial): TGTGCCAGCAGTCTGCCCAGGGGGAACACCGGGCAGCTCTAC.

Comment on this clone: Gene names are the mouse ones. Read data end 1 residue before the CDR3 end; the end is taken from the germline J gene. This chain uses TRBV26 with TRBJ2-1; D possibly corresponds to TRBD1 (5 bases). Trimming stripped 0 bases from V and 6 bases from J, with 6 bases between. CDR1 is KGHPV and CDR2 is FQNQEV in the germline V gene (reference sequence). This CDR3 spans 13 amino acids. CDR3 DNA (partial): TGTGCCAGCAGTCTGTCGAGGGGTGCTGAGCAGTTC. This encodes CASSLSRGAEQF. In full, the CDR3 is CASSLSRGAEQFF. Complete variable domain (other parts from reference TRBV26 and TRBJ2-1): NSKVIQTPRYLVKGQGQKAKMRCIPEKGHPVVFWYQQNKNNEFKFLINFQNQEVLQQIDMTEKRFSAECPSNSPCSLEIQSSEAGDSALYLCASSLSRGAEQFFGPGTRLTVL.

The table lists this clone with a few counts. The gene symbols are mouse symbols. With the read ending 1 residue before the CDR3 end, the germline J gene is used to fill in that end. This chain connects TRBV12-1 to TRBJ2-1; 7 positions agree with TRBD2. The CDR3 runs 15 residues. Germline loops: CDR1 SGHSN, CDR2 HYEKVE. J gave up 3 bases and V 0 bases, and 4 bases lay outside the gene matches. This CDR3 reads CASSLGGVGYAEQFF. The covered CDR3 bases are TGTGCCAGCTCTCTCGGGGGGGTAGGCTATGCTGAGCAGTTC.

This clone turned up a few times. Mouse germline and gene names are used. The CDR3 extends 1 residue past the end of the read, so its final part is completed from the germline J gene. The V and J genes are TRBV23 and TRBJ2-7; the listed D gene, TRBD2, was not tested against the DNA. The germline CDR1 and CDR2 sequences are KGHTA and FQNQQP. This CDR3 contains 13 residues. The CDR3 spells CSSSPGLGYEQYF. The covered CDR3 bases are TGCTCCAGCAGCCCAGGACTGGGATATGAACAGTAC.

As for this clone: Gene names denote mouse genes. The CDR3 goes on 1 residue after the read ends, and that part is filled in from the germline J gene. The chain links TRBV3 to TRBJ1-2; 8 nucleotides match TRBD1. V trimming: 6 bases; J trimming: 4 bases; junction bases outside the gene matches: 4. Per the germline V gene, CDR1 is SNHLY and CDR2 is FYNGKV (reference sequence). The CDR3 is 13 residues long. The sequenced CDR3 bases are TGTGCCAGCAGTCAGGGGGCAGCCTCCGACTACACC. Translation gives CASSQGAASDYT. The entire CDR3 protein is CASSQGAASDYTF. The whole variable domain, remainder taken from reference TRBV3 and TRBJ1-2, is GPKVLQIPSHQIIDMGQMVTLNCDPVSNHLYFYWYKQILGQQMEFLVNFYNGKVMEKSKLFKDQFSVERPDGSYFTLKIQPTALEDSAVYFCASSQGAASDYTFGSGTRLLVI.

The sample holds a few counts of this clone. The genes are named according to mouse. From the germline J gene comes the end of the CDR3, since the read stops 1 residue before it. This chain links TRBV26 with TRBJ2-1; D not certain. The V gene's germline CDR1 is KGHPV and CDR2 FQNQEV (reference sequence). V lost 4 bases, J lost 4 bases, and 5 bases lay in between. The CDR3 covers 12 residues. Partial CDR3 DNA: TGTGCCAGCAGTCGGGAGTATGCTGAGCAGTTC. Translating gives CASSREYAEQF. The whole CDR3 reads CASSREYAEQFF. Looking up the rest from reference TRBV26 and TRBJ2-1 gives the full variable domain: NSKVIQTPRYLVKGQGQKAKMRCIPEKGHPVVFWYQQNKNNEFKFLINFQNQEVLQQIDMTEKRFSAECPSNSPCSLEIQSSEAGDSALYLCASSREYAEQFFGPGTRLTVL.

Points on this clone: The germline and genes are mouse ones. From the germline J gene comes the end of the CDR3, since the read stops 1 residue before it. The chain joins TRBV3 to TRBJ2-4; 9 nucleotides line up with TRBD1. The CDR3 runs 14 residues. CDR1 and CDR2 (germline): SNHLY, FYNGKV (reference sequence). The ends lost 5 bases at V and 2 bases at J; junction bases unmatched: 2. The part of the CDR3 DNA that was read is TGTGCCAGCAGCCAACAGGGGGCTCAAAACACCTTGTAC. Translation: CASSQQGAQNTLY. The full CDR3 protein reads CASSQQGAQNTLYF.

A few counts support this clone. Gene names denote mouse genes. With the read ending 1 residue before the CDR3 end, the germline J gene is used to fill in that end. The chain combines TRBV20 with TRBJ2-5, with D possibly being TRBD1 (5 bases). Between the trimmed V and J ends, which lost 7 bases and 0 bases, there was a span of 11 bases. The V gene's germline CDR1 is GFQATS and CDR2 STVNSAI. The CDR3 extends over 13 amino acids. The sequenced CDR3 bases are TGTGGTGTCATCGACAGAAACCAAGACACCCAGTAC. It specifies CGVIDRNQDTQY. The whole CDR3 protein reads CGVIDRNQDTQYF.